This T cell receptor beta chain emerged from a study of Ad26.COV2.S vaccination and SARS-CoV-2 variants. Clones were read by immunoSEQ multiplex PCR, and TCRdb kept only the in-frame ones, dropping some. Here the sample spans about 460,000 clones, roughly nine tenths being singletons. Note on this clone: No antigen is known for it.

Per the germline V gene, CDR1 is DFQATT and CDR2 is SNEGSKA (reference sequence). Trimming shortened V by 3 bases and J by 5 bases, and 19 bases separated the two germline ends. The CDR3 covers 15 residues. Whole-study results and caveats: Whether participants received vaccine or placebo, their non-spike TCR breadth was similar. Spike-specific TCR breadth in vaccine recipients exceeded that seen in placebo recipients.

Treatment indicated: about 20 received Ad26.COV2.S at low or high dose, single or two shots; 5 received placebo; per-sample allocation not given. Repertoires come from day 63 after the first vaccine or placebo injection. At a Boston site, the person donating was an adult of 18-55 years. Built on an Ad26 vector, the vaccine expressed Wuhan-strain SARS-CoV-2 spike. This chain connects TRBV20-1 to TRBJ2-5; TRBD1 or TRBD2 may be the D gene (6 bases each). This clonotype was obtained from a person aged 18 to 65 who received the Ad26.COV2.S COVID-19 vaccine or a placebo. The material sequenced was peripheral blood, taken in a trial of Ad26.COV2.S vaccine versus placebo. The CDR3 loop is CSASEWGALKETQYF. The CDR3 DNA reads as TGCAGTGCTAGTGAGTGGGGGGCGCTTAAGGAGACCCAGTACTTC.